The sequence of this TCR beta chain was determined in a study of cytomegalovirus exposure and HLA in healthy donors. Findings and caveats of the study: A later analysis found that most CMV-associated TCR beta chains appeared HLA-restricted. The classifier reportedly diagnosed cytomegalovirus status with high specificity and sensitivity. Versus the roughly 640-donor mean, an Asian-associated ancestry cluster reportedly showed fewer N-insertions in a later analysis.

Turning to this clone: Its antigen is not identified.

This CDR3 contains 13 residues. Germline CDR1 and CDR2: MNHNS and SASEGT. V was shortened by 7 bases and J by 8 bases, with 15 bases between the two germline ends. The primer mix had 60 Vbeta and 13 Jbeta primers. Measured with immunoSEQ multiplex PCR; TCRdb has only the in-frame clones, and not every one. Among 84,000 or so clones, about 74% were seen once, and the ten largest hold less than 4.5%. This TCR was sampled from a man aged 25 to 40 in good health and CMV-seronegative. Sequenced material: PBMCs. V and J are TRBV6-1 and TRBJ1-5; D ambiguous. The CDR3 is CASTLTMGKPQHF. CDR3 DNA sequence: TGTGCCAGCACCCTTACTATGGGTAAGCCCCAGCATTTT.